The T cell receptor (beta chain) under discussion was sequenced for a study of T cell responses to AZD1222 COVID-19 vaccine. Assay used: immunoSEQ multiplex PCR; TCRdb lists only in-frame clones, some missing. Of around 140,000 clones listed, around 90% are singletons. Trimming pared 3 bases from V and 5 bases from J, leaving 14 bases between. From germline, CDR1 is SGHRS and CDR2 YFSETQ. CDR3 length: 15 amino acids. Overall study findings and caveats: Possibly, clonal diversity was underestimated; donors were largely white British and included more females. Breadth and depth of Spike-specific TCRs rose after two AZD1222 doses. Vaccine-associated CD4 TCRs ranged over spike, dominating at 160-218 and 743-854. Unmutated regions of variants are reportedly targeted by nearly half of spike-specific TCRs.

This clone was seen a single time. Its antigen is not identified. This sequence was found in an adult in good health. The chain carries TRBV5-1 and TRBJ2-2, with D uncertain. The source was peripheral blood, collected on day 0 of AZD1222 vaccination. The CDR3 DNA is TGCGCCAGCAGCTCCACTGGGCTTGCTACCGGGGAGCTGTTTTTT. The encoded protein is CASSSTGLATGELFF.